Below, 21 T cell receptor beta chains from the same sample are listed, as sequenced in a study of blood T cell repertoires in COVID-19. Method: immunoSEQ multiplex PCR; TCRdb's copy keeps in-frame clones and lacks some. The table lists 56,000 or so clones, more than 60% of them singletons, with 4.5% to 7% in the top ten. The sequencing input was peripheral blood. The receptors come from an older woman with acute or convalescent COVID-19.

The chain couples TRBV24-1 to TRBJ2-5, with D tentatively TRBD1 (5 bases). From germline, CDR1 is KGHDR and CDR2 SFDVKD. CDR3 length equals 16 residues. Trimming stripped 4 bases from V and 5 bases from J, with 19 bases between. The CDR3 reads CATSDQRAGHLETQYF. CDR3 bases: TGTGCCACCAGTGACCAAAGGGCAGGACACCTGGAGACCCAGTACTTC.

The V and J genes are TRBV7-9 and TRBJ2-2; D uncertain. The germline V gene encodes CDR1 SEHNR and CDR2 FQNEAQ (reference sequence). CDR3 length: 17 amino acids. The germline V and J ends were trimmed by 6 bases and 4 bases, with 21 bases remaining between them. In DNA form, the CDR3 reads TGTGCCAGCAGACGAAAACCGCCCTTGGCAACCACCGGGGAGCTGTTTTTT. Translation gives CASRRKPPLATTGELFF.

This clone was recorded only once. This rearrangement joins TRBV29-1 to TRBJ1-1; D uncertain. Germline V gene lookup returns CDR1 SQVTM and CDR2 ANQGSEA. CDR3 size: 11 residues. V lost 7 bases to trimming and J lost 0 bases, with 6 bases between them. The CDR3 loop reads CSASVNTEAFF. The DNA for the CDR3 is TGCAGCGCGTCAGTGAACACTGAAGCTTTCTTT.

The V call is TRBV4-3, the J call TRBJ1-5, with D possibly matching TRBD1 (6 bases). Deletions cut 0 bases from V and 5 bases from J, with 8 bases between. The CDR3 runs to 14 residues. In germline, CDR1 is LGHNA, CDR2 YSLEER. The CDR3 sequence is CASSQEQGYQPQHF. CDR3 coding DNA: TGCGCCAGCAGCCAAGAACAGGGTTATCAGCCCCAGCATTTT.

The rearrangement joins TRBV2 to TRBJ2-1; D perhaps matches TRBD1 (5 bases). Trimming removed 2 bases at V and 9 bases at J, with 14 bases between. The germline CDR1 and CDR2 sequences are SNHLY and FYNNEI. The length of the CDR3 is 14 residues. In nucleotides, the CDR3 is TGTGCCAGCAGTGAAAGGATGCAGGGCGGTGAGCAGTTCTTC. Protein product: CASSERMQGGEQFF.

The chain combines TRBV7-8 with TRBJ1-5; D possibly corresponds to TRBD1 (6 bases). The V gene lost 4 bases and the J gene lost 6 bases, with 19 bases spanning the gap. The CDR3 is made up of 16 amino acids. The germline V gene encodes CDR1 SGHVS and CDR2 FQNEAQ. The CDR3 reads CASSSYRVGLGQPQHF. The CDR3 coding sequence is TGTGCCAGCAGCTCCTACAGGGTCGGTCTCGGTCAGCCCCAGCATTTT.

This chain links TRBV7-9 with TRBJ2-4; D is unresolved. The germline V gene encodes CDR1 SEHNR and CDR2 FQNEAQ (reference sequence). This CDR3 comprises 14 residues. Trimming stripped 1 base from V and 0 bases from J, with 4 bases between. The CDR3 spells CASSLGLAKNIQYF. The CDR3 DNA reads TGTGCCAGCAGCTTAGGACTAGCCAAAAACATTCAGTACTTC.

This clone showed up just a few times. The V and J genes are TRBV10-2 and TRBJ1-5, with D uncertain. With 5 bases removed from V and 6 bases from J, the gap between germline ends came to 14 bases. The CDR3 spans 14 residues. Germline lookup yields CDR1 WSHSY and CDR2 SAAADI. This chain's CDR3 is CASSSWEFRQPQHF. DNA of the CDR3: TGCGCCAGCAGTTCCTGGGAGTTTCGTCAGCCCCAGCATTTT.

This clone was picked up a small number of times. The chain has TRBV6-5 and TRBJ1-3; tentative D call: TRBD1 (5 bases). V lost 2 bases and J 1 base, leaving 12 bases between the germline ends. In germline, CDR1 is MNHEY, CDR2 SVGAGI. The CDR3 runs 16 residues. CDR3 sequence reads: CASSYRGQGSGNTIYF. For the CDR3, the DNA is TGTGCCAGCAGTTACCGCGGTCAGGGATCTGGAAACACCATATATTTT.

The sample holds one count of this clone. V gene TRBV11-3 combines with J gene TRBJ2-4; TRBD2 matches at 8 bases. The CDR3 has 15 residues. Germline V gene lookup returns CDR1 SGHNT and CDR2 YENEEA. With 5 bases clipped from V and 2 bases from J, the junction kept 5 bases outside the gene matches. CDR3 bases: TGTGCCAGCAGCCCGGTAGCGGGGCCCAAAAACATTCAGTACTTC. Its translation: CASSPVAGPKNIQYF.

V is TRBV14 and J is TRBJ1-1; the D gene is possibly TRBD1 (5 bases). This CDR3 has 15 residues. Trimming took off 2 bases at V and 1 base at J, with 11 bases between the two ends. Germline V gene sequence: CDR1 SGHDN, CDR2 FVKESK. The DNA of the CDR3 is TGTGCCAGCAGCCAACCGGGACTCAAGAACACTGAAGCTTTCTTT. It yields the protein CASSQPGLKNTEAFF.

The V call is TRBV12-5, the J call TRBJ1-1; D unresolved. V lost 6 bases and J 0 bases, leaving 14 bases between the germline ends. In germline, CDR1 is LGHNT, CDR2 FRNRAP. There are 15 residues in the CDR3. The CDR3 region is CASGPPRGLNTEAFF. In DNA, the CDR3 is TGTGCTAGTGGCCCCCCGCGGGGATTGAACACTGAAGCTTTCTTT.

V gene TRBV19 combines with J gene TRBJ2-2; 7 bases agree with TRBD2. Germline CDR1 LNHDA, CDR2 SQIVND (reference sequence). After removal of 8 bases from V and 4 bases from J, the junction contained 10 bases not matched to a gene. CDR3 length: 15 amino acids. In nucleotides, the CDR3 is TGTGCCAGTTCCGATAGCGGCGGGGGCACCGGGGAGCTGTTTTTT. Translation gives CASSDSGGGTGELFF. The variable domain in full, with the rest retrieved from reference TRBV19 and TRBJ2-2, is DGGITQSPKYLFRKEGQNVTLSCEQNLNHDAMYWYRQDPGQGLRLIYYSQIVNDFQKGDIAEGYSVSREKKESFPLTVTSAQKNPTAFYLCASSDSGGGTGELFFGEGSRLTVL.

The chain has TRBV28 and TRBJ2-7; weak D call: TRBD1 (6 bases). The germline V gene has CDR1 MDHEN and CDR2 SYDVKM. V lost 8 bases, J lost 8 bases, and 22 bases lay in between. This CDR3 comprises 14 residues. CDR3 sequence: CASSPNETGNKQYF. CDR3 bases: TGTGCCAGCTCTCCAAACGAAACAGGGAACAAGCAGTACTTC.

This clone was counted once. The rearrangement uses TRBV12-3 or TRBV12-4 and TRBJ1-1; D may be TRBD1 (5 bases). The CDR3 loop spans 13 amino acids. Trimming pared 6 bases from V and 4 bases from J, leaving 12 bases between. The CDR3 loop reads CASRGLGITEAFF. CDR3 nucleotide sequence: TGTGCCAGCAGGGGGCTAGGGATCACTGAAGCTTTCTTT.

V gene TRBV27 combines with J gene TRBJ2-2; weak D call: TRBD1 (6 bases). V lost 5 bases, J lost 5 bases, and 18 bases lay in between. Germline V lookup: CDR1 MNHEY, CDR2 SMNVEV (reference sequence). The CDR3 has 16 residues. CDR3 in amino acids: CASSLWWGQGTGELFF. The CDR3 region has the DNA TGTGCCAGCAGTCTTTGGTGGGGCCAGGGGACCGGGGAGCTGTTTTTT.

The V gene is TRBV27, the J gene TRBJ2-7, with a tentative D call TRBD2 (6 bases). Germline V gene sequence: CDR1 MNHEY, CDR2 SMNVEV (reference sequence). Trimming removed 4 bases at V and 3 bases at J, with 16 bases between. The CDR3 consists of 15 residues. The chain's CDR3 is CASSSLGLLDYEQYF. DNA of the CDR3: TGTGCCAGCAGTTCCCTCGGACTACTAGACTACGAGCAGTACTTC.

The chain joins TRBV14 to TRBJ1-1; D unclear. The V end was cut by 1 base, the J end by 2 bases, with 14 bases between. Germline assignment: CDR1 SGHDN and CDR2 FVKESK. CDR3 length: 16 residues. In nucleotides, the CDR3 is TGTGCCAGCAGCCAAGGAAATCCTACGAGAAACACTGAAGCTTTCTTT. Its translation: CASSQGNPTRNTEAFF.

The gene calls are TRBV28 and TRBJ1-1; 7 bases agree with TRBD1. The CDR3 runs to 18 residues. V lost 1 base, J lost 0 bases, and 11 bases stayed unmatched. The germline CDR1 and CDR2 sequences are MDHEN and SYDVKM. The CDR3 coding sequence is TGTGCCAGCAGTTTATTTAGGGTACAGGGGTGGATGAACACTGAAGCTTTCTTT. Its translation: CASSLFRVQGWMNTEAFF.

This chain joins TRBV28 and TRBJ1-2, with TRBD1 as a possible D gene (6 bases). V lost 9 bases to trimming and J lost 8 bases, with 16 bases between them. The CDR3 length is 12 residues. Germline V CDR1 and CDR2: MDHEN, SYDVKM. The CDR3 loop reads CASRGGQMGYTF. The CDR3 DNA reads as TGTGCCAGTAGGGGGGGGCAGATGGGCTACACCTTC.

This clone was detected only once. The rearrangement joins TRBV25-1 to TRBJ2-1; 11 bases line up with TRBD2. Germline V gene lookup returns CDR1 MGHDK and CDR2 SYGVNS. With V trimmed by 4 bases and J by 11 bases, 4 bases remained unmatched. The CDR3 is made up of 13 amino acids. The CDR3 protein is CASSGIAGGKQFF. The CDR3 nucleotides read TGTGCCAGCAGTGGGATAGCGGGGGGGAAGCAGTTCTTC.